These 30 T cell receptor beta chains came from one sample sequenced in a study of blood T cells in healthy people across ages. The use of a sample-barcoded 5' primer and a J-beta primer mix characterized a second PCR of roughly 6 to 11 cycles. A single record per CDR3 protein comes from TCRdb applying MiXCR to the 5' RACE reads. The sample carries roughly 1,700,000 distinct CDR3 sequences, roughly 30% recorded once. Source material: blood. These receptors all come from a woman aged 25 to 39 in good health.

This clonotype was counted only a few times. This chain joins TRBV28 and TRBJ2-3, with TRBD1 identical over 9 bases. Germline V gives CDR1 MDHEN, CDR2 SYDVKM. The CDR3 length is 17 residues. Trimming removed 5 bases from V and 1 base from J; junction bases left unmatched: 10. CDR3 residues: CASSQLRDRDRTDTQYF. DNA for the CDR3: TGTGCCAGCAGTCAACTCCGGGACAGGGACCGCACAGATACGCAGTATTTT.

About this clonotype: This could be a read error, since a much larger clone is one nucleotide away. This chain links TRBV6-5 with TRBJ2-1; TRBD1 matches at 7 bases. The CDR3 contains 15 residues. CDR1 MNHEY and CDR2 SVGAGI come from the germline V gene. After removal of 5 bases from V and 10 bases from J, the junction contained 14 bases not matched to a gene. CDR3 DNA: TGTGCCAGCAGTATAGGGACAGTGACTCCCTACGAGCAGTTCTTC. Translating it yields CASSIGTVTPYEQFF.

This sequence joins TRBV7-2 and TRBJ2-7; tentative D call: TRBD1 (6 bases). Trimming cost V 1 base and J 4 bases, with 14 bases left between them. The CDR3 spans 15 residues. From germline, CDR1 is SGHTA and CDR2 FQGNSA. This CDR3 reads CASSLDTGTRYEQYF. The CDR3 DNA is TGTGCCAGCAGCTTAGATACCGGGACAAGGTACGAGCAGTACTTC.

CDR3 nucleotides: TGTGCCAGCAGCTTAGAGGTCAGCCTCCAAGAGACCCAGTACTTC. Amino acid sequence: CASSLEVSLQETQYF. The chain employs TRBV7-9 and TRBJ2-5; D is uncertain. The germline CDR1 and CDR2 sequences are SEHNR and FQNEAQ (reference sequence). This CDR3 region has 15 residues. Trimming took 1 base from V and 1 from J, leaving 10 bases between them.

This chain uses TRBV6-5 with TRBJ2-7; 12 bases fit TRBD2. CDR1 and CDR2 (germline): MNHEY, SVGAGI. This CDR3 spans 17 amino acids. Losses at the gene ends were 1 base for V and 5 bases for J; bases not matched to a gene: 9. The CDR3 DNA reads as TGTGCCAGCAGTTACTTCTGGACTAGCGGGAATCTCCACGAGCAGTACTTC. Residues: CASSYFWTSGNLHEQYF.

V is TRBV20-1 and J is TRBJ2-1; TRBD2 aligns across 15 bases. This CDR3 is built from 16 residues. CDR1 is DFQATT and CDR2 is SNEGSKA in the germline V gene (reference sequence). V gave up 1 base and J gave up 7 bases; unmatched junction bases: 5. CDR3 amino acids: CSARATGTSGRNEQFF. As DNA, the CDR3 is TGCAGTGCTAGAGCCACGGGGACTAGCGGGAGGAATGAGCAGTTCTTC.

The table lists this clonotype with a few counts. The chain employs TRBV12-3 or TRBV12-4 and TRBJ1-2, with TRBD1 identical over 9 bases. The junction had 10 bases not matched to a gene; V was cut back by 5 bases and J by 6 bases. The CDR3 consists of 15 residues. This CDR3 reads CASSNSGTGRDGYTF. The CDR3, as DNA: TGTGCCAGCAGTAACTCCGGGACAGGGAGGGATGGCTACACCTTC.

At least ten counts were recorded for this clonotype. The chain employs TRBV7-9 and TRBJ2-7; 8 bases are shared with TRBD1. The germline V gene encodes CDR1 SEHNR and CDR2 FQNEAQ (reference sequence). Trimming cost V 0 bases and J 5 bases; bases outside gene matches: 6. The CDR3 consists of 15 residues. The CDR3 DNA sequence: TGTGCCAGCAGCTTAGCAACAGGGGGACCCCACGAGCAGTACTTC. Protein: CASSLATGGPHEQYF.

Only a few counts were recorded for this clonotype. This chain joins TRBV5-5 and TRBJ1-6; tentative D call: TRBD1 (5 bases). V dropped 2 bases and J dropped 9 bases, with 15 bases sitting between them. The CDR3 sequence is 15 residues long. Looked up from germline, CDR1 is SGHKS and CDR2 is YYEKEE (reference sequence). The CDR3 DNA is TGTGCCAGCAGCTTCGGGACTGCGGGAATTTCACCCCTCCACTTT. Translation: CASSFGTAGISPLHF.

This clonotype was observed at least ten times. The chain is built from TRBV29-1 and TRBJ2-1; 9 positions match TRBD2. The ends lost 4 bases at V and 9 bases at J; junction bases unmatched: 10. Per the germline V gene, CDR1 is SQVTM and CDR2 is ANQGSEA. The CDR3 consists of 14 residues. CDR3 DNA sequence: TGCAGCGTTGGAGATAGCGGGAGCTCGGGTGAGCAGTTCTTC. It yields the protein CSVGDSGSSGEQFF.

A word on this clonotype: This may stem from a read error, because a much larger clone lies one nucleotide away. The chain uses TRBV29-1 and TRBJ2-1; TRBD2 is a possible D gene (7 bases). Germline lookup yields CDR1 SQVTM and CDR2 ANQGSEA. The CDR3 runs to 16 residues. V shed 6 bases and J shed 10 bases, with 28 bases lying between them. The CDR3 region has the DNA TGCAGCGTCCTTACTGACGGGGGGCTGAGCTCCTACGAGCAGTTCTTC. Protein: CSVLTDGGLSSYEQFF.

The chain uses TRBV2 and TRBJ2-4; possibly TRBD1 or TRBD2 for D (6 bases each). Per germline, CDR1 SNHLY and CDR2 FYNNEI. The CDR3 totals 14 residues. The ends were cut back, 2 bases at V and 13 bases at J, with 18 bases in the middle. The CDR3 reads CASSEMGGQVEQYF. DNA for the CDR3: TGTGCCAGCAGTGAAATGGGGGGACAAGTGGAGCAGTACTTC.

With regard to this clonotype: The junction departs from the called germline gene at one end, perhaps through a read error. The chain carries TRBV2 and TRBJ1-5, with D maybe TRBD1 (6 bases). The CDR3 sequence is 14 residues long. Looked up from germline, CDR1 is SNHLY and CDR2 is FYNNEI. The CDR3 nucleotides are TGTGCCTGCAGTGACGCGGGGGGCGTTCAGCCCCAGCATTTT. Its translation: CACSDAGGVQPQHF.

This clonotype was observed many times. The chain uses TRBV12-3 or TRBV12-4 and TRBJ2-3; possibly TRBD1 for D (6 bases). Trimming shortened V by 6 bases and J by 1 base, and 14 bases separated the two germline ends. The CDR3 is 15 amino acids. The CDR3 reads CASRQDRQGTDTQYF. As DNA, the CDR3 is TGTGCCAGCAGGCAGGACAGACAAGGCACAGATACGCAGTATTTT.

V usage is TRBV20-1 and J usage is TRBJ2-2; D is perhaps TRBD2 (5 bases). The germline gives CDR1 DFQATT, CDR2 SNEGSKA (reference sequence). This CDR3 spans 13 amino acids. Trimming took 4 bases from V and 4 from J, leaving 10 bases between them. The CDR3 nucleotides are TGCAGTGCTACAACGAGCGGCACCGGGGAGCTGTTTTTT. Translation: CSATTSGTGELFF.

The chain couples TRBV7-9 to TRBJ1-2; no definite D call. V was trimmed by 2 bases and J by 8 bases, leaving 12 bases between them. The CDR3 loop spans 13 amino acids. CDR1 SEHNR and CDR2 FQNEAQ come from the germline V gene (reference sequence). CDR3 sequence: CASSLPRTTGYTF. In DNA, the CDR3 is TGTGCCAGCAGCTTACCGAGGACCACAGGCTACACCTTC.

This clonotype has just a few counts. This chain uses TRBV10-3 with TRBJ2-1, with 10 positions matching TRBD2. The CDR3 is made up of 15 amino acids. V dropped 4 bases and J dropped 5; count of bases not matched to a gene: 5. Germline CDR1 is ENHRY and CDR2 is SYGVKD. DNA of the CDR3: TGTGCCATCAGTGGAGCGGGAGGGCCGCACAATGAGCAGTTCTTC. It translates to CAISGAGGPHNEQFF.

CDR3 nucleotide sequence: TGTGCCACCAGTGATTTTAAGGGGCCTCCCATTGAGAATGAGCAGTTCTTC. This codes for CATSDFKGPPIENEQFF. V is TRBV24-1 and J is TRBJ2-1, with D possibly being TRBD1 (5 bases). Germline V CDR1 and CDR2: KGHDR, SFDVKD. V was cut by 1 base and J by 7 bases, with 19 bases left in between. This CDR3 spans 17 amino acids.

The V call is TRBV4-3, the J call TRBJ1-2; 10 nucleotides line up with TRBD1. The CDR3 loop spans 15 amino acids. Germline V gene sequence: CDR1 LGHNA, CDR2 YSLEER. Trimming at V came to 4 bases and at J to 7 bases, leaving 9 bases not matched to a gene. The CDR3 DNA follows: TGCGCCAGCAGCCTCCTTAGCGACAGGGGGCTTGGCTACACCTTC. Protein: CASSLLSDRGLGYTF.

The chain links TRBV20-1 to TRBJ2-3; TRBD2 is a possible D gene (5 bases). The V gene's germline CDR1 is DFQATT and CDR2 SNEGSKA (reference sequence). The CDR3 has 15 residues. V gave up 3 bases and J gave up 1 base, with 14 bases separating them. The chain's CDR3 is CSASPKRMGTDTQYF. The CDR3 nucleotides read TGCAGTGCTAGCCCTAAGCGGATGGGCACAGATACGCAGTATTTT.

The chain is built from TRBV20-1 and TRBJ2-1; 10 bases map to TRBD2. Looked up from germline, CDR1 is DFQATT and CDR2 is SNEGSKA (reference sequence). The CDR3 has 17 residues. Trimming removed 3 bases from V and 0 bases from J; junction bases left unmatched: 8. CDR3 region: CSASPLAGRSSYNEQFF. In DNA form, the CDR3 reads TGCAGTGCTAGTCCACTAGCGGGAAGGAGCTCCTACAATGAGCAGTTCTTC.

With regard to this clonotype: One end of the junction varies from germline; a read error may be responsible. This sequence joins TRBV29-1 and TRBJ2-7; D gene ambiguous. This CDR3 is built from 12 residues. From germline, CDR1 is SQVTM and CDR2 ANQGSEA. CDR3 amino acids: CSVLRRGYGQYF. The CDR3 DNA sequence: TGCAGCGTGCTGCGGCGAGGATACGGGCAGTACTTC.

V usage is TRBV6-1 and J usage is TRBJ2-4, with 7 bases aligning to TRBD1. The CDR3 totals 15 residues. J lost 13 bases, V lost 3 bases, and 15 bases had no gene match. CDR1 MNHNS and CDR2 SASEGT come from the germline V gene. CDR3 coding DNA: TGTGCCAGCAGTGACCGACAGGGAGTTTCCAATGAGCAGTACTTC. Translation: CASSDRQGVSNEQYF.

The chain links TRBV12-3 or TRBV12-4 to TRBJ2-3; TRBD1 matches at 8 bases. The junction had 8 bases not matched to a gene; V was cut back by 6 bases and J by 0 bases. The CDR3 is 16 amino acids. CDR3 residues: CASSNRQGPSTDTQYF. CDR3 coding DNA: TGTGCCAGCAGCAACAGACAGGGGCCAAGCACAGATACGCAGTATTTT.

This clonotype was counted at least ten times. The CDR3 nucleotides read TGTGCCATCAAGGACAACTCCTACAATGAGCAGTTCTTC. It yields the protein CAIKDNSYNEQFF. The chain joins TRBV10-3 to TRBJ2-1, with D perhaps TRBD1 (5 bases). Germline values: CDR1 ENHRY, CDR2 SYGVKD. The CDR3 contains 13 residues. Trimming took 7 bases from V and 0 from J, leaving 7 bases between them.

V usage is TRBV20-1 and J usage is TRBJ2-7, with 7 positions matching TRBD1. The germline CDR1 and CDR2 sequences are DFQATT and SNEGSKA (reference sequence). The junction had 6 bases not matched to a gene; V was cut back by 3 bases and J by 1 base. CDR3 length: 14 residues. Here the CDR3 reads CSASDPGQSYEQYF. CDR3 sequence (DNA): TGCAGTGCTAGCGATCCGGGACAGTCCTACGAGCAGTACTTC.

In its sample, this clonotype was seen a few times. This chain links TRBV7-2 with TRBJ1-3; a possible D gene is TRBD1 (5 bases). The CDR3 covers 15 residues. The V end lost 5 bases, the J end lost 7 bases, and 18 bases lay between the germline ends. The V gene's germline CDR1 is SGHTA and CDR2 FQGNSA. This CDR3 reads CASSITIGQGNTIYF. The CDR3 nucleotides are TGTGCCAGCAGCATAACAATAGGCCAGGGCAACACCATATATTTT. The full variable domain, rest sourced from reference TRBV7-2 and TRBJ1-3, is GAGVSQSPSNKVTEKGKDVELRCDPISGHTALYWYRQSLGQGLEFLIYFQGNSAPDKSGLPSDRFSAERTGGSVSTLTIQRTQQEDSAVYLCASSITIGQGNTIYFGEGSWLTVV.

J is TRBJ1-3 and V is TRBV20-1; D remains ambiguous. The CDR3 length is 13 residues. Per germline, CDR1 DFQATT and CDR2 SNEGSKA (reference sequence). Trimming removed 6 bases from V and 2 bases from J, with 11 bases in between. The CDR3 sequence: CSAGRWAGNTIYF. The CDR3 DNA reads TGCAGTGCGGGGAGATGGGCTGGAAACACCATATATTTT.

This clonotype was observed a handful of times. This CDR3 is CAITEELRDTEAFF. DNA for the CDR3: TGTGCCATCACCGAGGAACTCAGGGACACTGAAGCTTTCTTT. The V gene is TRBV10-3, the J gene TRBJ1-1, with a possible D match to TRBD1 (5 bases). The germline V and J ends were trimmed by 7 bases and 3 bases, with 15 bases remaining between them. The CDR3 loop spans 14 amino acids. Germline CDR1 is ENHRY and CDR2 is SYGVKD.

The V gene is TRBV21-1, the J gene TRBJ2-4; the table names TRBD2, a call not compared with the DNA. TRBV21-1 is assigned pseudogene status. The CDR3 is 14 amino acids. Written as DNA, the CDR3 is TGTGCCAGCTCCTGGGGGCTAGCAAGGGTTGAGCAGTACTTC. Translating gives CASSWGLARVEQYF.